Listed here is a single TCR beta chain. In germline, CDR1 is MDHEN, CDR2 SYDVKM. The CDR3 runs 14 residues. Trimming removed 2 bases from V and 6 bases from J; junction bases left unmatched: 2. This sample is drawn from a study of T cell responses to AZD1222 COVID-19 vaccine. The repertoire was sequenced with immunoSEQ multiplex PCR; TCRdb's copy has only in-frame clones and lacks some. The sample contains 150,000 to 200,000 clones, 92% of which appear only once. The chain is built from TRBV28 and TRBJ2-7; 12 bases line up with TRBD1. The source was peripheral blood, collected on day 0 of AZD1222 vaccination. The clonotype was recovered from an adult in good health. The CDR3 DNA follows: TGTGCCAGCAGTTTAGGGACAGGGGGCCTCGAGCAGTACTTC. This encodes CASSLGTGGLEQYF.